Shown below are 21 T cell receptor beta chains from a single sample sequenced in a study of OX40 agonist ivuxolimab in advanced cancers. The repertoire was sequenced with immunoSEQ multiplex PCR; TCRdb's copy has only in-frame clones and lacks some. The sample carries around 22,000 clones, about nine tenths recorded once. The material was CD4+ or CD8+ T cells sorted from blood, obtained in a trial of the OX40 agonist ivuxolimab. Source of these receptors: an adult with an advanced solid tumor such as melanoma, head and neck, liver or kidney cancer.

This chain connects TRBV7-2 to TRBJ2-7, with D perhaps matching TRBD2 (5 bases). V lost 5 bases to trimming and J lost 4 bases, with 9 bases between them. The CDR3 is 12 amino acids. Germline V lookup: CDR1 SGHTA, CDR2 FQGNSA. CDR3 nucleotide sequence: TGTGCCAGCAGCGGTAGCGAGTACGAGCAGTACTTC. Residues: CASSGSEYEQYF.

Here the CDR3 DNA reads TGTGCCAGCGGGTCCCTGGGAGTGCAGTACTTC. It specifies CASGSLGVQYF. The V and J genes are TRBV13 and TRBJ2-7, with TRBD2 as a possible D gene (5 bases). The CDR3 covers 11 residues. The germline gives CDR1 PRHDT, CDR2 FYEKMQ (reference sequence). V was shortened by 8 bases and J by 9 bases, with 14 bases between the two germline ends.

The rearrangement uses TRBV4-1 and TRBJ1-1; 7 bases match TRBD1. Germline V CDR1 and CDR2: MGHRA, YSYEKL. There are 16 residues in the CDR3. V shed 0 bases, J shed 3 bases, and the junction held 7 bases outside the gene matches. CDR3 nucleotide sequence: TGCGCCAGCAGCCAAGATAACCCAGGGGGTGACACTGAAGCTTTCTTT. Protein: CASSQDNPGGDTEAFF.

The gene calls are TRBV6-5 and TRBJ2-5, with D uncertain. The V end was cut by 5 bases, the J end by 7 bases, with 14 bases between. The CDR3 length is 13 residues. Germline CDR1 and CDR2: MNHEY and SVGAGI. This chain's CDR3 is CASSDLAPGTQYF. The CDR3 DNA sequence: TGTGCCAGCAGTGACCTTGCCCCCGGGACCCAGTACTTC.

The CDR3 sequence is CASSYGRYNEQFF. Here the CDR3 DNA reads TGTGCCAGCAGTTACGGCAGATACAATGAGCAGTTCTTC. The genes are TRBV6-5 and TRBJ2-1; D gene unclear. The CDR3 is 13 amino acids. V was clipped by 2 bases and J by 4 bases, with 6 bases between them. The V gene's germline CDR1 is MNHEY and CDR2 SVGAGI.

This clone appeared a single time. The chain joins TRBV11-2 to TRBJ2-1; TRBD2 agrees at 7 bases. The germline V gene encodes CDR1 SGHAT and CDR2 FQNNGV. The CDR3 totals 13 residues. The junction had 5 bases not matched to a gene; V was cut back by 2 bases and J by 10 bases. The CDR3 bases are TGTGCCAGCAGCTTAACTAGCGTCCTCGAGCAGTTCTTC. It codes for CASSLTSVLEQFF.

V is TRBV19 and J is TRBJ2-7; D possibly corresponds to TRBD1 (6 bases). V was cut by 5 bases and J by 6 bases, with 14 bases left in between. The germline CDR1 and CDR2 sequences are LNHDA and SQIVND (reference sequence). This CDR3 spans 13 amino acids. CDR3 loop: CASSGTRTAEQYF. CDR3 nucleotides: TGTGCCAGTAGTGGGACCCGGACAGCCGAGCAGTACTTC.

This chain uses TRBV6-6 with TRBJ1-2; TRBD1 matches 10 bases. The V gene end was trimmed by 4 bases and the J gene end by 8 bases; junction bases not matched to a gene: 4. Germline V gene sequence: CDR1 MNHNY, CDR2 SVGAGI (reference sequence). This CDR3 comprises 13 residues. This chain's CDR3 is CASSSTGGEGYTF. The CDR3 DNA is TGTGCCAGCAGTTCGACAGGGGGCGAGGGCTACACCTTC.

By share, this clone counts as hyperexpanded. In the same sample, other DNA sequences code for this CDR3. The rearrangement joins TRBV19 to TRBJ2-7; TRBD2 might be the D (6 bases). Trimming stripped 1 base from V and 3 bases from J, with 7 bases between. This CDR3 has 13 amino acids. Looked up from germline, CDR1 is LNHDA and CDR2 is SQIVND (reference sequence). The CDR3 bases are TGTGCCAGTAGTATAGCGGAGGGCTACGAGCAGTACTTC. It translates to CASSIAEGYEQYF.

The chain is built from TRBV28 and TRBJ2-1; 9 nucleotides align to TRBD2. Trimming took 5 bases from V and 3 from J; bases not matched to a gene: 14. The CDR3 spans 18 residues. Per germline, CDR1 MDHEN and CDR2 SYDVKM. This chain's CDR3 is CASSLSGLANFFYNEQFF. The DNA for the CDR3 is TGTGCCAGCAGTCTGTCGGGACTAGCCAACTTCTTCTACAATGAGCAGTTCTTC.

CDR3 bases: TGTGCCAGCAGCTTAGCAGAGGCGGGAACCTACAATGAGCAGTTCTTC. It encodes CASSLAEAGTYNEQFF. The gene calls are TRBV7-6 and TRBJ2-1; D possibly corresponds to TRBD2 (6 bases). Trimming stripped 0 bases from V and 2 bases from J, with 11 bases between. Germline CDR1 SGHVS, CDR2 FNYEAQ. CDR3 length: 16 residues.

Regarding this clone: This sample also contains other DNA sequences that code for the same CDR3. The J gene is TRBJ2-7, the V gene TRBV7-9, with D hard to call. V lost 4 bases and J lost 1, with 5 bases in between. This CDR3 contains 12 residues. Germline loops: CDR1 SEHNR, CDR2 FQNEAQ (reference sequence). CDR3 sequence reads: CASSSLSYEQYF. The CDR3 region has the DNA TGTGCCAGCAGCTCCCTATCCTACGAGCAGTACTTC. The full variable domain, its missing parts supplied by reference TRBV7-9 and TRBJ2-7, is DTGVSQNPRHKITKRGQNVTFRCDPISEHNRLYWYRQTLGQGPEFLTYFQNEAQLEKSRLLSDRFSAERPKGSFSTLEIQRTEQGDSAMYLCASSSLSYEQYFGPGTRLTVT.

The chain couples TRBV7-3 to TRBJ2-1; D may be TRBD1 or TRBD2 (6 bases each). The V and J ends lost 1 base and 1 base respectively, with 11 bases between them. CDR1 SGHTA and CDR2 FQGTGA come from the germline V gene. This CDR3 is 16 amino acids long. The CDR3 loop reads CASSLRGGQSYNEQFF. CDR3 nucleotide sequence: TGTGCCAGCAGCTTAAGAGGGGGGCAATCCTACAATGAGCAGTTCTTC.

In DNA, the CDR3 is TGCGCCAGCAGCTTGGAGGCTAGCGGGAGACTAGATACGCAGTATTTT. Translated, it gives CASSLEASGRLDTQYF. V usage is TRBV5-1 and J usage is TRBJ2-3; TRBD2 matches 10 bases. CDR1 is SGHRS and CDR2 is YFSETQ in the germline V gene. Losses at the gene ends were 0 bases for V and 5 bases for J; bases not matched to a gene: 6. This CDR3 is built from 16 residues.

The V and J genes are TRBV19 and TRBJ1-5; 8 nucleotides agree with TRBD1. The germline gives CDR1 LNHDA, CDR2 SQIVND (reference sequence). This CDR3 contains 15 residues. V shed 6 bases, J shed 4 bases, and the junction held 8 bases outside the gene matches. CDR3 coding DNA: TGTGCCAGTAGGGCAGGGGGCATGAATAATCAGCCCCAGCATTTT. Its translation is CASRAGGMNNQPQHF.

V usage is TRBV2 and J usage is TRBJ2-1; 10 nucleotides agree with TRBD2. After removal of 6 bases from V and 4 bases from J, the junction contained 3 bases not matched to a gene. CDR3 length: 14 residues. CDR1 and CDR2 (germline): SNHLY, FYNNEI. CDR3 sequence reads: CASRPSGSYNEQFF. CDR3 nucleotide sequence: TGTGCCAGCAGGCCTAGCGGGAGTTACAATGAGCAGTTCTTC. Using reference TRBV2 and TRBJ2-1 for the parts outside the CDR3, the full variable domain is EPEVTQTPSHQVTQMGQEVILRCVPISNHLYFYWYRQILGQKVEFLVSFYNNEISEKSEIFDDQFSVERPDGSNFTLKIRSTKLEDSAMYFCASRPSGSYNEQFFGPGTRLTVL.

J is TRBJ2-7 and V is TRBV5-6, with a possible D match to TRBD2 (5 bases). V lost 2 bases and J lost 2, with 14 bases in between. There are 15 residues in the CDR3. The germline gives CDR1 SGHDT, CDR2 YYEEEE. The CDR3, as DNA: TGTGCCAGCAGCTTAAGCGGATTATTTACCTACGAGCAGTACTTC. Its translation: CASSLSGLFTYEQYF.

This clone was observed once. CDR3 DNA: TGTGCCAGCAGCCAGACTAGCGGGAGGGGAGTCACAGATACGCAGTATTTT. It translates to CASSQTSGRGVTDTQYF. The J gene is TRBJ2-3, the V gene TRBV7-2; 14 bases are a match to TRBD2. After removal of 5 bases from V and 2 bases from J, the junction contained 6 bases not matched to a gene. Per germline, CDR1 SGHTA and CDR2 FQGNSA. The CDR3 extends over 17 amino acids. The variable domain in full, completed from reference TRBV7-2 and TRBJ2-3, reads GAGVSQSPSNKVTEKGKDVELRCDPISGHTALYWYRQSLGQGLEFLIYFQGNSAPDKSGLPSDRFSAERTGGSVSTLTIQRTQQEDSAVYLCASSQTSGRGVTDTQYFGPGTRLTVL.

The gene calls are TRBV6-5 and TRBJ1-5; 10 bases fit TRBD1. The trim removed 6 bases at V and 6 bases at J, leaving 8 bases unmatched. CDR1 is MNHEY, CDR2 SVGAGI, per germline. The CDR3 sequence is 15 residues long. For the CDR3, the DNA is TGTGCCAGCAGCCCCGGGACAGGGGTTGGTCAGCCCCAGCATTTT. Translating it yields CASSPGTGVGQPQHF.

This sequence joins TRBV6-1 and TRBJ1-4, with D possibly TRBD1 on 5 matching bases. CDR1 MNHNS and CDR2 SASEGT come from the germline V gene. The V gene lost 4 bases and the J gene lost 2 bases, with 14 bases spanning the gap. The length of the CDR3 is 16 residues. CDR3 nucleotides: TGTGCCAGCAGTGTTTGGGGCCTTAGGACTAATGAAAAACTGTTTTTT. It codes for CASSVWGLRTNEKLFF.

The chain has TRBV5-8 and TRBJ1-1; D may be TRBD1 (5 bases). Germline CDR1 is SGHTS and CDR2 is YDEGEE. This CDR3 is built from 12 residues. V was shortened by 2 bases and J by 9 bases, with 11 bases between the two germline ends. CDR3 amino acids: CASSLEGRKAFF. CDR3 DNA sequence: TGTGCCAGCAGCTTAGAGGGGAGAAAAGCTTTCTTT.